The next 28 T cell receptor beta chains were all read from a single sample in a study of blood T cell repertoires in COVID-19. Here immunoSEQ multiplex PCR was the method, and the copy in TCRdb shows in-frame clones only, minus some. The data hold 100,000 to 150,000 clones, with roughly 80% observed a single time. The sample consisted of peripheral blood. The receptors originated from a man in his fifties or sixties with acute or convalescent COVID-19.

The gene calls are TRBV5-1 and TRBJ2-3, with 10 nucleotides matching TRBD2. Germline loops: CDR1 SGHRS, CDR2 YFSETQ. This CDR3 is built from 15 residues. Trimming removed 4 bases from V and 2 bases from J; junction bases left unmatched: 4. CDR3 protein: CASSGGTSATDTQYF. DNA of the CDR3: TGCGCCAGCAGCGGCGGGACTAGCGCCACAGATACGCAGTATTTT.

Only a few counts were recorded for this clone. The V call is TRBV19, the J call TRBJ1-5; 8 nucleotides match TRBD1. The CDR3 extends over 14 amino acids. The germline CDR1 and CDR2 sequences are LNHDA and SQIVND (reference sequence). Trimming cost V 1 base and J 11 bases; bases outside gene matches: 7. The DNA for the CDR3 is TGTGCCAGTAGTATAGGACAGGGGCGTGTGGCCCAGCATTTT. Encoded protein: CASSIGQGRVAQHF.

On this clone: Because it lacks the conserved phenylalanine or tryptophan at the end, this CDR3 is likely a read error. It is unclear where the CDR3 begins or ends on the DNA, so no DNA is shown, and the CDR3 is as TCRdb lists it. The chain employs TRBV15 and TRBJ1-1; the DNA was not compared with TRBD1, the D call given in the table. CDR1 LNHNV and CDR2 YYDKDF come from the germline V gene (reference sequence). The length of the CDR3 is 12 amino acids, counting both ends. Here the CDR3 reads CATSRDRSTVLV.

This chain connects TRBV19 to TRBJ1-2; 10 bases match TRBD1. This CDR3 comprises 17 residues. Germline loops: CDR1 LNHDA, CDR2 SQIVND (reference sequence). The V gene end was trimmed by 3 bases and the J gene end by 3 bases; junction bases not matched to a gene: 10. The CDR3 protein is CASSIGLTGGVDYGYTF. The CDR3, as DNA: TGTGCCAGTAGTATTGGTCTGACAGGGGGCGTCGACTATGGCTACACCTTC.

The chain links TRBV27 to TRBJ1-2; D may be TRBD1 (5 bases). This CDR3 comprises 15 residues. Per germline, CDR1 MNHEY and CDR2 SMNVEV (reference sequence). Trimming took 0 bases from V and 8 from J, leaving 16 bases between them. In nucleotides, the CDR3 is TGTGCCAGCAGTTTATCCTCACAGGTTTTAAAAGGCTACACCTTC. Amino acid sequence: CASSLSSQVLKGYTF.

The chain joins TRBV3-1 (or the pseudogene TRBV3-2) to TRBJ1-5; D is undetermined. CDR1 LGHDT and CDR2 YNNKEL come from the germline V gene (reference sequence). V lost 1 base and J lost 2, with 6 bases in between. The CDR3 has 14 amino acids. In nucleotides, the CDR3 is TGTGCCAGCAGCCAAGTAGCGGGCAATCAGCCCCAGCATTTT. Translated, it gives CASSQVAGNQPQHF.

J is TRBJ2-2 and V is TRBV3-1 (or the pseudogene TRBV3-2); the D gene is possibly TRBD2 (6 bases). The V gene lost 2 bases and the J gene lost 5 bases, with 9 bases spanning the gap. CDR1 is LGHDT, CDR2 YNNKEL, per germline (reference sequence). The CDR3 extends over 14 amino acids. The DNA of the CDR3 is TGTGCCAGCAGCCAACAGGGAGGTACCGGGGAGCTGTTTTTT. It codes for CASSQQGGTGELFF.

As DNA, the CDR3 is TGTGCCAGTAAACAGGGACAGGCGTCCAACATTCAGTACTTC. This sequence encodes CASKQGQASNIQYF. The chain joins TRBV2 to TRBJ2-4, with 8 bases matching TRBD1. CDR3 length: 14 amino acids. The V gene's germline CDR1 is SNHLY and CDR2 FYNNEI. The J segment lost 7 bases and the V segment lost 9 bases, leaving 11 bases of the junction unmatched.

The chain links TRBV5-1 to TRBJ2-7; 10 positions match TRBD2. Trimming took 0 bases from V and 2 from J; bases not matched to a gene: 2. Looked up from germline, CDR1 is SGHRS and CDR2 is YFSETQ. The length of the CDR3 is 15 residues. CDR3: CASSLVAGGPYEQYF. The CDR3 region has the DNA TGCGCCAGCAGCTTGGTAGCGGGAGGCCCCTACGAGCAGTACTTC.

The sample holds one count of this clone. This rearrangement joins TRBV5-1 to TRBJ2-3, with a weak D call TRBD2 (6 bases). Per germline, CDR1 SGHRS and CDR2 YFSETQ. The CDR3 runs to 15 residues. With 0 bases removed from V and 2 bases from J, the gap between germline ends came to 10 bases. CDR3 residues: CASSLVRGNTDTQYF. In DNA form, the CDR3 reads TGCGCCAGCAGCTTGGTACGGGGGAACACAGATACGCAGTATTTT. Combining the CDR3 with reference TRBV5-1 and TRBJ2-3 gives the whole variable domain KAGVTQTPRYLIKTRGQQVTLSCSPISGHRSVSWYQQTPGQGLQFLFEYFSETQRNKGNFPGRFSGRQFSNSRSEMNVSTLELGDSALYLCASSLVRGNTDTQYFGPGTRLTVL.

V and J are TRBV7-9 and TRBJ1-2, with D perhaps TRBD1 (6 bases). Germline loops: CDR1 SEHNR, CDR2 FQNEAQ (reference sequence). This CDR3 spans 15 amino acids. The V gene lost 5 bases and the J gene lost 4 bases, with 17 bases spanning the gap. DNA for the CDR3: TGTGCCAGCAGCCCTGGGGGGGGGCGAGGCTATGGCTACACCTTC. It encodes CASSPGGGRGYGYTF.

The gene calls are TRBV7-2 and TRBJ2-3, with D maybe TRBD2 (6 bases). Germline values: CDR1 SGHTA, CDR2 FQGNSA. Trimming shortened V by 7 bases and J by 9 bases, and 17 bases separated the two germline ends. This CDR3 spans 13 amino acids. This chain's CDR3 is CASMLAVGPTQYF. DNA of the CDR3: TGTGCCAGCATGTTAGCGGTGGGCCCAACGCAGTATTTT. Full variable domain (outside the CDR3, taken from reference TRBV7-2 and TRBJ2-3): GAGVSQSPSNKVTEKGKDVELRCDPISGHTALYWYRQSLGQGLEFLIYFQGNSAPDKSGLPSDRFSAERTGGSVSTLTIQRTQQEDSAVYLCASMLAVGPTQYFGPGTRLTVL.

The chain has TRBV19 and TRBJ2-7; TRBD1 aligns across 9 bases. V shed 5 bases and J 2 bases; nucleotides not matched to a gene: 10. The CDR3 spans 16 residues. Looked up from germline, CDR1 is LNHDA and CDR2 is SQIVND (reference sequence). As DNA, the CDR3 is TGTGCCAGTAGTCGAACCATGGGACAGGGCCCCTACGAGCAGTACTTC. Its translation is CASSRTMGQGPYEQYF. The complete variable domain, with remaining parts taken from reference TRBV19 and TRBJ2-7, reads DGGITQSPKYLFRKEGQNVTLSCEQNLNHDAMYWYRQDPGQGLRLIYYSQIVNDFQKGDIAEGYSVSREKKESFPLTVTSAQKNPTAFYLCASSRTMGQGPYEQYFGPGTRLTVT.

V usage is TRBV5-1 and J usage is TRBJ1-4, with D uncertain. This CDR3 contains 14 residues. Trimming stripped 1 base from V and 3 bases from J, with 7 bases between. The germline gives CDR1 SGHRS, CDR2 YFSETQ. CDR3 coding DNA: TGCGCCAGCAGCTTGCAGGTATCTAATGAAAAACTGTTTTTT. This gives the protein CASSLQVSNEKLFF.

CDR3 loop: CASSRTGIPRGSYNEQFF. The CDR3 nucleotides read TGTGCCAGCAGCCGGACAGGGATCCCGAGGGGGTCCTACAATGAGCAGTTCTTC. The chain couples TRBV27 to TRBJ2-1, with 8 bases aligning to TRBD1. Germline V gene data show CDR1 as MNHEY and CDR2 as SMNVEV (reference sequence). The CDR3 spans 18 residues. V lost 6 bases to trimming and J lost 1 base; unmatched junction nucleotides: 14.

CDR3 sequence: CASSDNRGRTDTQYF. The CDR3, as DNA: TGTGCCAGCAGTGACAACAGGGGTCGCACAGATACGCAGTATTTT. The chain carries TRBV2 and TRBJ2-3, with TRBD1 matching over 7 bases. Germline V gene data show CDR1 as SNHLY and CDR2 as FYNNEI. J lost 1 base, V lost 3 bases, and 4 bases had no gene match. CDR3 length: 15 amino acids.

The chain carries TRBV11-3 and TRBJ2-7, with 7 bases lining up with TRBD2. V shed 4 bases, J shed 13 bases, and the junction held 13 bases outside the gene matches. The CDR3 length is 13 residues. Germline loops: CDR1 SGHNT, CDR2 YENEEA. The CDR3 reads CASSYRDYGPVYF. CDR3 nucleotides: TGTGCCAGCAGCTACCGGGACTACGGACCGGTTTACTTC.

This clone was seen just once. The V call is TRBV19, the J call TRBJ1-2; 7 positions agree with TRBD1. The CDR3 extends over 13 amino acids. With 6 bases clipped from V and 5 bases from J, the junction kept 6 bases outside the gene matches. In germline, CDR1 is LNHDA, CDR2 SQIVND (reference sequence). The DNA of the CDR3 is TGTGCCAGTAGGGAGGGGGCGAGATATGGCTACACCTTC. Translation gives CASREGARYGYTF. Full variable domain (rest looked up from reference TRBV19 and TRBJ1-2): DGGITQSPKYLFRKEGQNVTLSCEQNLNHDAMYWYRQDPGQGLRLIYYSQIVNDFQKGDIAEGYSVSREKKESFPLTVTSAQKNPTAFYLCASREGARYGYTFGSGTRLTVV.

This clone was recorded only once. The DNA of the CDR3 is TGCAGCGTTGAAGATCGGAGAGTCCTATATGGCTACACCTTC. Translation gives CSVEDRRVLYGYTF. V and J are TRBV29-1 and TRBJ1-2; D remains unclear. The V end was cut by 0 bases, the J end by 5 bases, with 13 bases between. The CDR3 loop spans 14 amino acids. Germline V gene data show CDR1 as SQVTM and CDR2 as ANQGSEA.

V and J are TRBV7-9 and TRBJ2-4; TRBD2 might be the D (6 bases). The V gene's germline CDR1 is SEHNR and CDR2 FQNEAQ (reference sequence). The V and J ends lost 6 bases and 0 bases respectively, with 15 bases between them. This CDR3 region has 16 residues. This CDR3 is CASSGGGILAKNIQYF. CDR3 nucleotides: TGTGCCAGCAGTGGAGGAGGGATACTAGCCAAAAACATTCAGTACTTC.

The V call is TRBV10-3, the J call TRBJ1-5; 9 positions match TRBD1. CDR1 and CDR2 from the germline V gene are ENHRY and SYGVKD. V lost 0 bases and J lost 6; bases outside the gene matches: 6. This CDR3 has 16 amino acids. The DNA for the CDR3 is TGTGCCATCAGTGAGTCAAGGGGACAGGGTAGTCAGCCCCAGCATTTT. It yields the protein CAISESRGQGSQPQHF.

J is TRBJ2-5 and V is TRBV6-5; TRBD2 matches 12 bases. V shed 5 bases and J 5 bases; nucleotides not matched to a gene: 6. CDR1 is MNHEY and CDR2 is SVGAGI in the germline V gene. The CDR3 sequence is 15 residues long. The CDR3 sequence is CASSLTSGRVETQYF. Here the CDR3 DNA reads TGTGCCAGCAGTCTGACTAGCGGGAGAGTGGAGACCCAGTACTTC.

J is TRBJ1-1 and V is TRBV30, with 7 nucleotides matching TRBD1. With V trimmed by 5 bases and J by 1 base, 7 bases remained unmatched. The CDR3 length is 14 residues. Germline loops: CDR1 GTSNPN, CDR2 SVGIG (reference sequence). The CDR3 coding sequence is TGTGCCTGGTCCTACCGGGACAGGAACACTGAAGCTTTCTTT. Amino acid sequence: CAWSYRDRNTEAFF.

V is TRBV9 and J is TRBJ1-6, with D possibly matching TRBD1 (5 bases). The V end lost 3 bases, the J end lost 6 bases, and 10 bases lay between the germline ends. Germline V gives CDR1 SGDLS, CDR2 YYNGEE. This CDR3 spans 14 amino acids. The CDR3 reads CASSAGTINSPLHF. The CDR3 coding sequence is TGTGCCAGCAGCGCCGGGACTATTAATTCACCCCTCCACTTT.

This clone was detected only once. The chain recombines TRBV28 with TRBJ1-6; the match to TRBD1 covers 10 bases. J was trimmed by 8 bases and V by 8 bases; bases with no gene match: 9. Germline V gives CDR1 MDHEN, CDR2 SYDVKM. The CDR3 covers 15 residues. Written as DNA, the CDR3 is TGTGCCAGCTGCTTCCTAGGGACAGGGGATTCACCCCTCCACTTT. Translating gives CASCFLGTGDSPLHF.

The rearrangement uses TRBV6-6 and TRBJ1-5, with D possibly matching TRBD1 (5 bases). Germline CDR1 reads MNHNY; CDR2 reads SVGAGI (reference sequence). The germline V and J ends were trimmed by 4 bases and 2 bases, with 12 bases remaining between them. The CDR3 runs 15 residues. The CDR3 sequence is CASSWGGGGNQPQHF. The DNA for the CDR3 is TGTGCCAGCAGTTGGGGTGGAGGGGGCAATCAGCCCCAGCATTTT.

The V and J genes are TRBV19 and TRBJ1-6; 8 nucleotides line up with TRBD1. Germline loops: CDR1 LNHDA, CDR2 SQIVND (reference sequence). The J segment lost 7 bases and the V segment lost 8 bases, leaving 4 bases of the junction unmatched. This CDR3 region has 13 residues. The CDR3 reads CASGRQGNSPLHF. The CDR3 DNA reads TGTGCCAGTGGAAGACAGGGGAATTCACCCCTCCACTTT.

In its sample, this clone was seen a few times. This chain uses TRBV6-1 with TRBJ1-5, with D maybe TRBD1 (6 bases). The CDR3 loop spans 14 amino acids. Trimming pared 2 bases from V and 2 bases from J, leaving 7 bases between. Germline CDR1 reads MNHNS; CDR2 reads SASEGT. The CDR3 bases are TGTGCCAGCAGTGAATCAGGGGGCAATCAGCCCCAGCATTTT. Its protein is CASSESGGNQPQHF.